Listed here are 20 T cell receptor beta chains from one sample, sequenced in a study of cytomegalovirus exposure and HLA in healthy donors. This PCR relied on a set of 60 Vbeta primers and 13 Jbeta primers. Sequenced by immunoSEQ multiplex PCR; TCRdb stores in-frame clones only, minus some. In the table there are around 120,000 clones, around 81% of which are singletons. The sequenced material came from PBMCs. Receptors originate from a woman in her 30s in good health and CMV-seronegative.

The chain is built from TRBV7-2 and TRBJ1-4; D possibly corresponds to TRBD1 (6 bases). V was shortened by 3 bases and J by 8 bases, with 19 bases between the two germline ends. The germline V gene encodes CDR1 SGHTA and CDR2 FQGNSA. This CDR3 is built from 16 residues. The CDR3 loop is CASSLNGGRGREKLFF. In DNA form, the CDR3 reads TGTGCCAGCAGCTTGAATGGGGGCAGGGGAAGAGAAAAACTGTTTTTT. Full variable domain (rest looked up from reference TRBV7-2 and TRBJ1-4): GAGVSQSPSNKVTEKGKDVELRCDPISGHTALYWYRQSLGQGLEFLIYFQGNSAPDKSGLPSDRFSAERTGGSVSTLTIQRTQQEDSAVYLCASSLNGGRGREKLFFGSGTQLSVL.

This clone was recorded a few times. CDR3 loop: CASSLGTAISYEQYF. CDR3 sequence (DNA): TGCGCCAGCAGCTTGGGGACAGCGATCTCCTACGAGCAGTACTTC. The J gene is TRBJ2-7, the V gene TRBV5-1; maybe TRBD1 (6 bases). CDR3 length: 15 residues. Deletions cut 0 bases from V and 0 bases from J, with 10 bases between. Germline-derived CDR1 and CDR2 are SGHRS and YFSETQ. The complete variable domain, with remaining parts taken from reference TRBV5-1 and TRBJ2-7, reads KAGVTQTPRYLIKTRGQQVTLSCSPISGHRSVSWYQQTPGQGLQFLFEYFSETQRNKGNFPGRFSGRQFSNSRSEMNVSTLELGDSALYLCASSLGTAISYEQYFGPGTRLTVT.

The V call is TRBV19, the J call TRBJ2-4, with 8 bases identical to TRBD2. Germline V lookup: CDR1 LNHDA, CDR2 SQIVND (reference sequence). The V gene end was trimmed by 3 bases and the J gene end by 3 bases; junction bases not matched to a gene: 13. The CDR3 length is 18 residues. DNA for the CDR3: TGTGCCAGTAGTATTAGGGACCGGGGGGGCAGGGGCAAAAACATTCAGTACTTC. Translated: CASSIRDRGGRGKNIQYF.

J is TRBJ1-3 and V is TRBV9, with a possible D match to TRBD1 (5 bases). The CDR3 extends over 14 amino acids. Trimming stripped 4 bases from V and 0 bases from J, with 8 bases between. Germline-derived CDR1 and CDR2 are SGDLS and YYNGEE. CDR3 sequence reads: CASSRGSSGNTIYF. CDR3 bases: TGTGCCAGCAGCAGGGGAAGCTCTGGAAACACCATATATTTT.

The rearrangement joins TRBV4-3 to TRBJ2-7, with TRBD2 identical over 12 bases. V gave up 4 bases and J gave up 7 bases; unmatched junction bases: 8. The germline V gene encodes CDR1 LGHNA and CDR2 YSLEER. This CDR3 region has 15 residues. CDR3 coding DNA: TGCGCCAGCAGCCCGAGACTAGCGGGAGCGCAGGAGCAGTACTTC. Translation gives CASSPRLAGAQEQYF.

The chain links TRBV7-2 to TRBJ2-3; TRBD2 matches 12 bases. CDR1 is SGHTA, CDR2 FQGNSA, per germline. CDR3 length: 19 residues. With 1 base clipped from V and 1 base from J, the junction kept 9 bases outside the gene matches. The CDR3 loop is CASSLEGGLAGGRTDTQYF. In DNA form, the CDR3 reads TGTGCCAGCAGCTTAGAAGGTGGGCTAGCGGGAGGGCGCACAGATACGCAGTATTTT.

The CDR3 nucleotides are TGTGCCAGCAGCGACAAGGGTCTAGCGGGAGGGCAAGAGACCCAGTACTTC. Protein: CASSDKGLAGGQETQYF. The chain couples TRBV5-4 to TRBJ2-5; TRBD2 matches at 12 bases. V lost 4 bases to trimming and J lost 2 bases; unmatched junction nucleotides: 9. Germline loops: CDR1 SGHNT, CDR2 YYREEE (reference sequence). The CDR3 has 17 residues. The variable domain in full, with the rest retrieved from reference TRBV5-4 and TRBJ2-5, is ETGVTQSPTHLIKTRGQQVTLRCSSQSGHNTVSWYQQALGQGPQFIFQYYREEENGRGNFPPRFSGLQFPNYSSELNVNALELDDSALYLCASSDKGLAGGQETQYFGPGTRLLVL.

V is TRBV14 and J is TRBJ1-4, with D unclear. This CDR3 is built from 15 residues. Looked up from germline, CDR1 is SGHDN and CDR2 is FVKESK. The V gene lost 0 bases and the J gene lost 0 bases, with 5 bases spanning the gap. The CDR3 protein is CASSQEAATNEKLFF. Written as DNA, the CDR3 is TGTGCCAGCAGCCAAGAGGCAGCAACTAATGAAAAACTGTTTTTT.

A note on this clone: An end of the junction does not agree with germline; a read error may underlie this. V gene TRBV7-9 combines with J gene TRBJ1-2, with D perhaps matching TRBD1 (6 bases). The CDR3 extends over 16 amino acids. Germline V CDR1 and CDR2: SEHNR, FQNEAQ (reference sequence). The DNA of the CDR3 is TGTTCCAGCAGCTCCTCGGACAGCTCCGACGACTATGGCTACACCTTC. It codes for CSSSSSDSSDDYGYTF.

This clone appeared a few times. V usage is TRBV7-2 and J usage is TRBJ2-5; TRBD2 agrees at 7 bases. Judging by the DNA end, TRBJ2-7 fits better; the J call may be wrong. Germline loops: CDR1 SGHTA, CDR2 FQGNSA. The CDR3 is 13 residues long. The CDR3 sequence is CASSTSVGYEQYF. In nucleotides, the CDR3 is TGTGCCAGCAGCACTAGCGTCGGCTACGAGCAGTACTTC.

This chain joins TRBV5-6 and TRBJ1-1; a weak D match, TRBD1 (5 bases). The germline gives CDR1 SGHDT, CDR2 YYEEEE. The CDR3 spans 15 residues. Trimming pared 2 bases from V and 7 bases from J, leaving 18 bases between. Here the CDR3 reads CASSFYRFPIIEAFF. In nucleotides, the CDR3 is TGTGCCAGCAGCTTTTACAGGTTTCCTATAATTGAAGCTTTCTTT.

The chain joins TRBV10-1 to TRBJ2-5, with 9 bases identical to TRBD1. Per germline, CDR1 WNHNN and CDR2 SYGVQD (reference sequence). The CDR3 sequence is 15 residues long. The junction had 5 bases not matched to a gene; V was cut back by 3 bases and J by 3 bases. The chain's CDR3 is CASSEGDRVKETQYF. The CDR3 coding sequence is TGCGCCAGCAGTGAAGGGGACAGGGTAAAAGAGACCCAGTACTTC.

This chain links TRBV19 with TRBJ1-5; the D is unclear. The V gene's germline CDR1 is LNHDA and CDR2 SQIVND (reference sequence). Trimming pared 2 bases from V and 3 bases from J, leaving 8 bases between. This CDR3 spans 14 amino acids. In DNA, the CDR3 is TGTGCCAGTAGTATACGAGAGGACAATCAGCCCCAGCATTTT. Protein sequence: CASSIREDNQPQHF.

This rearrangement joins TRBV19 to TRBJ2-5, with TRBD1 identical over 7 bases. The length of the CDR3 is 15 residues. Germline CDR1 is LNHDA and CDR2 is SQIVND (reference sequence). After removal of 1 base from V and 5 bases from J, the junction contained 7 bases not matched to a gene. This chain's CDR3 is CASSIGVRGRETQYF. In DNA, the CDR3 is TGTGCCAGTAGTATAGGAGTAAGGGGGCGCGAGACCCAGTACTTC.

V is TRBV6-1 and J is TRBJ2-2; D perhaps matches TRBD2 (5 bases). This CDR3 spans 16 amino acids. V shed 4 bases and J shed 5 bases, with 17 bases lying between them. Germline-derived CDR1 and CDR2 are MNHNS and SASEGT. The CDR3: CASSGGPTRVTGELFF. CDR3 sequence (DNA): TGTGCCAGCAGTGGAGGCCCCACGAGGGTAACCGGGGAGCTGTTTTTT.

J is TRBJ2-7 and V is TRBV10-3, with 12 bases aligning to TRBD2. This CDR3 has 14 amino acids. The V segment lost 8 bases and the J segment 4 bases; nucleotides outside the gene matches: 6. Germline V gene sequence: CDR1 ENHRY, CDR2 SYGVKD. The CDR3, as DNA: TGTGCCATCGGGAGGACTAGCGGGAATTACGAGCAGTACTTC. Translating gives CAIGRTSGNYEQYF.

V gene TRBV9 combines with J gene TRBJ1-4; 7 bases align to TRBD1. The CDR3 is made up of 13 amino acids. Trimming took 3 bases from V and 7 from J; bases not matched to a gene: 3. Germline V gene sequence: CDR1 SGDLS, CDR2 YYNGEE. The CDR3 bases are TGTGCCAGCAGCGCAGGGGGTGTTGAAAAACTGTTTTTT. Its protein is CASSAGGVEKLFF.

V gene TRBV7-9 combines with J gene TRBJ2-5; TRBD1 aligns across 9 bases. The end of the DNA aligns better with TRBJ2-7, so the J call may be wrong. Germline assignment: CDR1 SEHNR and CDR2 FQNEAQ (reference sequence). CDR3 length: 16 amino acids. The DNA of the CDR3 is TGTGCCAGCAGCTCCCCAACAGGGGGCGAGACCTACGAGCAGTACTTC. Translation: CASSSPTGGETYEQYF.

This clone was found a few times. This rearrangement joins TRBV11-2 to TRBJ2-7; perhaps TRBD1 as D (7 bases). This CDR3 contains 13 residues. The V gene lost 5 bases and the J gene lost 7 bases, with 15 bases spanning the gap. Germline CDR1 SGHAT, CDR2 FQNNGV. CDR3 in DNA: TGTGCCAGCAGCGTTACAGGGGCGGGGGAGCAGTACTTC. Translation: CASSVTGAGEQYF.

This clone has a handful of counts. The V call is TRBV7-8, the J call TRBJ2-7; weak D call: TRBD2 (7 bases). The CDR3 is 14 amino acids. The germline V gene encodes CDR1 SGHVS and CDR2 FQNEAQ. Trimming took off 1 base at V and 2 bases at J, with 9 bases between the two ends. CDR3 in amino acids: CASSLGGGAYEQYF. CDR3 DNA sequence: TGTGCCAGCAGCTTAGGAGGGGGGGCCTACGAGCAGTACTTC.